The 5 T cell receptor beta chains below all came from one sample that was sequenced in a study of cytomegalovirus exposure and HLA in healthy donors. The PCR made use of 60 Vbeta and 13 Jbeta primers. TCRdb's copy holds only in-frame clones and misses some; the assay was immunoSEQ multiplex PCR. In the table there are roughly 150,000 clones, 70% to 90% of which are singletons. Specimen: PBMCs. The receptors originated from a man in his thirties or forties in good health and CMV-seropositive.

This clone is a singleton in its sample. The V and J genes are TRBV2 and TRBJ2-7; 9 bases line up with TRBD2. Germline lookup yields CDR1 SNHLY and CDR2 FYNNEI. The J segment lost 4 bases and the V segment lost 1 base, leaving 2 bases of the junction unmatched. The CDR3 totals 14 residues. This chain's CDR3 is CASSEGLAAYEQYV. The CDR3 bases are TGTGCCAGCAGTGAAGGACTAGCGGCATACGAGCAGTACGTC.

The CDR3 loop reads CASSYSNRRAYTEAFF. CDR3 DNA sequence: TGTGCCAGCAGTTACTCGAACCGCAGGGCCTACACTGAAGCTTTCTTT. The rearrangement joins TRBV6-5 to TRBJ1-1; tentative D call: TRBD1 (5 bases). There are 16 residues in the CDR3. Germline assignment: CDR1 MNHEY and CDR2 SVGAGI. Trimming removed 0 bases at V and 3 bases at J, with 14 bases between.

The rearrangement uses TRBV5-1 and TRBJ2-5; D unclear. CDR1 is SGHRS, CDR2 YFSETQ, per germline. V shed 2 bases and J shed 4 bases, with 9 bases lying between them. This CDR3 has 13 residues. In DNA, the CDR3 is TGCGCCAGCAGCTTATCTGCTATAGAGACCCAGTACTTC. It yields the protein CASSLSAIETQYF.

CDR3 nucleotide sequence: TGTGCCAGCAGCTTAGTCACCGGTTTTAGCACCGGGGAGCTGTTTTTT. This gives the protein CASSLVTGFSTGELFF. This chain joins TRBV11-2 and TRBJ2-2; D gene unclear. CDR1 is SGHAT and CDR2 is FQNNGV in the germline V gene. This CDR3 is built from 16 residues. V lost 1 base to trimming and J lost 4 bases, with 13 bases between them.

The chain uses TRBV19 and TRBJ1-6, with D hard to call. Germline CDR1 is LNHDA and CDR2 is SQIVND (reference sequence). The CDR3 has 13 amino acids. V shed 11 bases and J shed 5 bases, with 13 bases lying between them. The CDR3 loop is CASYAGHNSPLHF. The CDR3 DNA reads as TGTGCCTCATATGCGGGCCATAATTCACCCCTCCACTTT.